The T cell receptor beta chain under discussion was sequenced for a study of CD8+CD57+ T cells in acquired aplastic anemia. The sequenced patients had an expansion of CD8+CD57+ cells seen by flow cytometry. Patients uniformly had severe acquired aplastic anemia. Receipt of therapy had not occurred in any patient by the time of blood sampling. About this clonotype: Its antigen is not identified.

Study-wide results and limits: Overlap between patients and controls comprised 25 to 35 CD8+ CDR3 sequences. Patients and healthy controls showed no significant CD8+ Simpson's diversity difference.

This CDR3 comprises 12 residues. V lost 0 bases, J lost 4 bases, and 3 bases lay in between. The germline V gene has CDR1 ENHRY and CDR2 SYGVKD. Genomic DNA provided the template from which TCR beta VDJ and CDR3 profiles were obtained. MiXCR, applied by TCRdb to the reads, yields one record per CDR3 protein. This table holds over 40,000 distinct CDR3 sequences, 63% found once. The chain combines TRBV10-3 with TRBJ1-1, with D unresolved. Sequencing used sorted CD4+, CD8+, or CD8+CD57+ T cells (not recorded which) from PBMCs. This clonotype was sampled from a human donor with aplastic anemia. The CDR3 DNA sequence: TGTGCCATCAGTGAGTCCGGCACTGAAGCTTTCTTT. It specifies CAISESGTEAFF.